This TCR beta chain was sequenced during a study of cytomegalovirus exposure and HLA in healthy donors. CDR3 length: 18 amino acids. Whole-study results and caveats: On later analysis, the bulk of CMV-associated TCR beta chains appeared to be HLA-restricted. It was reported that the classifier diagnosed cytomegalovirus status with high specificity and sensitivity in both the original and validation cohorts.

In the case of this clone: Its antigen is as yet unknown.

The PCR had 60 Vbeta and 13 Jbeta primers. Clones were read by immunoSEQ multiplex PCR, and TCRdb kept only the in-frame ones, dropping some. Its table lists 150,000 to 200,000 clones. This receptor was taken from a man aged 25 to 40 in good health and CMV-seronegative. Sample: PBMCs. The gene calls are TRBV21-1 and TRBJ1-3; no check of the table's D call, TRBD1, against the DNA was made. TRBV21-1 represents a pseudogene. The CDR3 DNA reads as TGTGCCAGCAGCAAGCTAACAGGGGAGCCCCTCTCTGGAAACACCATATATTTT. Amino acids: CASSKLTGEPLSGNTIYF.